This TCR beta chain originates from a study of response to subunit inactivated influenza vaccine. This clonotype showed up just once. TCRdb redid the calling of the RT-PCR reads with MiXCR, one entry per CDR3 protein. The sample consists of 560,000 or so distinct CDR3 sequences, under 9% of them appearing once. The CDR3 sequence is 15 residues long. J gave up 5 bases and V 2 bases, and 4 bases lay outside the gene matches. Germline CDR1 KGHDR, CDR2 SFDVKD. The sequence was collected from a man in his fifties or sixties who received an inactivated influenza vaccine. This chain connects TRBV24-1 to TRBJ2-2; TRBD1 matches at 7 bases. This material consisted of PBMCs from blood, taken around 2 years after vaccination. CDR3 in amino acids: CATSDSARGTGELFF. CDR3 nucleotides: TGTGCCACCAGTGATTCGGCCAGGGGGACCGGGGAGCTGTTTTTT.